This T cell receptor beta chain was recovered during a study of beta chain features in type 1 diabetes. As to this clone: Its antigen remains unknown.

Study-level points and caveats: Significant though moderate, a shortening of TCRB CDR3s appeared in all four CD4+ subsets of Type 1 diabetes patients.

Investigators reverse transcribed all isolated RNA, so they sequenced expressed TCRB transcripts. Naive, central memory and regulatory T cell samples came to a mean of about 3.9 million reads. Assay used: immunoSEQ multiplex PCR; TCRdb lists only in-frame clones, some missing. The sample lists 600,000 to 650,000 clones, 15% to 19% occurring once. This CDR3 spans 14 amino acids. Germline-derived CDR1 and CDR2 are SEHNR and FQNEAQ (reference sequence). V lost 1 base, J lost 2 bases, and 7 bases lay in between. The receptor comes from a young man in good health. The sequenced sample consisted of naive CD4+ T cells from blood. The chain carries TRBV7-9 and TRBJ2-3; the D gene is possibly TRBD1 (5 bases). As DNA, the CDR3 is TGTGCCAGCAGCTTAGGACAGTTCACAGATACGCAGTATTTT. It yields the protein CASSLGQFTDTQYF.